The rows below give T cell receptor beta chains drawn from one sample of a study of technical replicates of blood from a few donors. TCRdb keeps only in-frame clones here, not all; method: immunoSEQ multiplex PCR. There are 55,000 to 75,000 clones in the sample; approximately 94% occur only once, and under 0.5% lies in the top ten. The sample was T cells isolated from PBMCs. These receptors were obtained from a human donor in good health. CDR3s include the opening cysteine and the closing phenylalanine or tryptophan. The D gene is left open where the match is weak. Rows give clone size only sometimes, using once, few, many, or a class for an expanded clone.

D gene	V gene	clone size	J gene	CDR3 DNA	CDR3 protein
-	TRBV2	-	TRBJ1-2	TGTGCCAGCAGTGAAATCAATGGCTACACCTTC	CASSEINGYTF
-	TRBV30	once	TRBJ2-3	TGTGCCTGGAGTGCCCAGGGCACAGATACGCAGTATTTT	CAWSAQGTDTQYF
TRBD2	TRBV9	-	TRBJ2-1	TGTGCCAGCAGCGCCGGGACTAGCGGGAGCCATGAGCAGTTCTTC	CASSAGTSGSHEQFF
-	TRBV7-9	-	TRBJ1-4	TGTGCCAGCAGCCCCCCGGGACATTTTGAAAAACTGTTTTTT	CASSPPGHFEKLFF
-	TRBV7-8	-	TRBJ2-5	TGTGCCAGCAGCTCTCACCGGGAGACCCAGTACTTC	CASSSHRETQYF
TRBD2	TRBV6-5	-	TRBJ2-7	TGTGCCAGCAGGAAAGGGGACTACCTCTACGAGCAGTACTTC	CASRKGDYLYEQYF
TRBD2	TRBV9	-	TRBJ2-3	TGTGCCAGCAGCCACAGCGGGATGTTAGCAGATACGCAGTATTTT	CASSHSGMLADTQYF
-	TRBV7-9	-	TRBJ1-2	TGTGCCAGCAGCTTATATGGGAGTGAGGGCTACACCTTC	CASSLYGSEGYTF
-	TRBV11-2	-	TRBJ1-5	TGTGCCAGCAGCCAGTCGGGTCAGCCCCAGCATTTT	CASSQSGQPQHF
-	TRBV7-2	once	TRBJ1-4	TGTGCCAGCAGCTTAGGCTGGACAGATATAGAAAAACTGTTTTTT	CASSLGWTDIEKLFF
-	TRBV29-1	-	TRBJ2-7	TGCAGCGTTGCGCCAGAACTGCGGTACGAGCAGTACTTC	CSVAPELRYEQYF
-	TRBV29-1	-	TRBJ1-2	TGCAGCGTTGACAGGCTTAACTATGGCTACACCTTC	CSVDRLNYGYTF
-	TRBV5-4	-	TRBJ1-4	TGTGCCAGCAGCTTGTCACAGACTAATGAAAAACTGTTTTTT	CASSLSQTNEKLFF
-	TRBV28	-	TRBJ2-7	TGTGCCAGCACTCTAACCAGGGGCGCTTCCCTCTACGAGCAGTACTTC	CASTLTRGASLYEQYF
-	TRBV9	-	TRBJ1-4	TGTGCCAGCAGCGTAAGCTGGGAGACTAATGAAAAACTGTTTTTT	CASSVSWETNEKLFF
-	TRBV28	-	TRBJ1-2	TGTGCCAGCAGTGACCGGGGCTATGGCTACACCTTC	CASSDRGYGYTF
TRBD2	TRBV30	-	TRBJ2-5	TGTGCCTGGAGTGTAGTACCGGGGGGCGGGAGGCTCAGCCTAAAAGAGACCCAGTACTTC	CAWSVVPGGGRLSLKETQYF
TRBD1	TRBV13	-	TRBJ1-1	TGTGCCAGCAGCTTCGCAGGGGGCAACACTGAAGCTTTCTTT	CASSFAGGNTEAFF
TRBD2	TRBV7-9	once	TRBJ2-1	TGTGCCAGCAGCTTAGACCGTTTAGCGGGAGAACGAAATGAGCAGTTCTTC	CASSLDRLAGERNEQFF
TRBD1	TRBV4-1	-	TRBJ1-2	TGCGCCAGCAGCCAAGACGACAGGGGACGGAAACTTTATGGCTACACCTTC	CASSQDDRGRKLYGYTF
-	TRBV27	-	TRBJ2-5	TGTGCCACAGCGGAGGGGGGAGGGGAGACCCAGTACTTC	CATAEGGGETQYF